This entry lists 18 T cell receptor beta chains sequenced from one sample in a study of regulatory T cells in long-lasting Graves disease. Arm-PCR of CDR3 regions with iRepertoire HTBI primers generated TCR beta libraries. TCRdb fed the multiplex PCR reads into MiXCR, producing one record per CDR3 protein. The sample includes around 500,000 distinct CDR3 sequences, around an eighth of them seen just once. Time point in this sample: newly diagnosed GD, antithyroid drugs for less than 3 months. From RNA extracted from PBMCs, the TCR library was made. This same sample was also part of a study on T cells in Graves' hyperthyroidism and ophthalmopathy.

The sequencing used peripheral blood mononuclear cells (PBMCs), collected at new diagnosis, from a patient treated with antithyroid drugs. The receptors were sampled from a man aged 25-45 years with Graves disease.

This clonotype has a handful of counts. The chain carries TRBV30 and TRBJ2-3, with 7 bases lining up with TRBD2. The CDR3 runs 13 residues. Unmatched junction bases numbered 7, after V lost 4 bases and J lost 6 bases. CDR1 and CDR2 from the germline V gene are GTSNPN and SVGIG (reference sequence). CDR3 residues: CAWNGREWDTQYF. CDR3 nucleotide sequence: TGTGCCTGGAATGGGCGGGAGTGGGATACGCAGTATTTT.

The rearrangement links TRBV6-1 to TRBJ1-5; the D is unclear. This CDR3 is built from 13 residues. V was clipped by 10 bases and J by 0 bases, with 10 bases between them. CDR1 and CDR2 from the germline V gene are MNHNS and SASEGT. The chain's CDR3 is CATSLFSNQPQHF. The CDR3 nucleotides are TGTGCCACCAGCCTATTTAGCAATCAGCCCCAGCATTTT.

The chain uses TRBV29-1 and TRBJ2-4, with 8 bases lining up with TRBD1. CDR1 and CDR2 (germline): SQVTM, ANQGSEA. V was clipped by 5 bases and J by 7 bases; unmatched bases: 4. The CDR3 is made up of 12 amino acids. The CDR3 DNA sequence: TGCAGCGTTACAGGGGGGTCGAACATTCAGTACTTC. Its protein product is CSVTGGSNIQYF.

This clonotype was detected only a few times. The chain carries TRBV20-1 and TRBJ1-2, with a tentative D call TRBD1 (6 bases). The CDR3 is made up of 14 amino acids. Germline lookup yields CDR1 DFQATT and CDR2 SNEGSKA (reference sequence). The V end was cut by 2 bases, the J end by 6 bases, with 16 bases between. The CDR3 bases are TGCAGTGCTAGACAGGGGAATCTTTGGGATGGCTACACCTTC. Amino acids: CSARQGNLWDGYTF.

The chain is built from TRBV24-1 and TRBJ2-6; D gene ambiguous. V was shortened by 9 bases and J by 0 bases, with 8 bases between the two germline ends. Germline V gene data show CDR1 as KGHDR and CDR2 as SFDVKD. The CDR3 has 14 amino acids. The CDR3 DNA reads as TGTGCCACCTCTAGGTCCTCTGGGGCCAACGTCCTGACTTTC. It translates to CATSRSSGANVLTF.

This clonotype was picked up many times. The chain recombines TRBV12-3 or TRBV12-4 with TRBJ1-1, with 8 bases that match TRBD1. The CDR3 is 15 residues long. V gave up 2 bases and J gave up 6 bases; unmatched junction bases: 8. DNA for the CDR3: TGTGCCAGCAGTTTATACCCGACAGGGGAAGCTGAAGCTTTCTTT. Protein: CASSLYPTGEAEAFF.

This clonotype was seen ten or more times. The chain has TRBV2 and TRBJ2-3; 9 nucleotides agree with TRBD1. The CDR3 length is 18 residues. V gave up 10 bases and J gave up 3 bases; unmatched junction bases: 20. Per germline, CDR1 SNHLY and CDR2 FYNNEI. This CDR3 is CAIRANRGRGEGTDTQYF. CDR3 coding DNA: TGTGCCATCAGAGCTAACAGGGGGCGAGGAGAAGGGACAGATACGCAGTATTTT.

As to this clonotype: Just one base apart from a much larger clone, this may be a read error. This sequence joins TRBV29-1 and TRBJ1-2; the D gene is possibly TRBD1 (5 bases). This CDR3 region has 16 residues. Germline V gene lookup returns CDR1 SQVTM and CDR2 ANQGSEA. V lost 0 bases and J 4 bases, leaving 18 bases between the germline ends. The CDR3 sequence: CSVEDGIGESAYGYTF. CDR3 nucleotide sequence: TGCAGCGTTGAAGATGGGATAGGGGAGTCGGCCTATGGCTACACCTTC.

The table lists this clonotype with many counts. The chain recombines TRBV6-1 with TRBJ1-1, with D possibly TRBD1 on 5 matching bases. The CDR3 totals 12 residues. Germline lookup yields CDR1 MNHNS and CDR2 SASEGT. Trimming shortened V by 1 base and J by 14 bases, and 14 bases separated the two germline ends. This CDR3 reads CASSEGGRERFF. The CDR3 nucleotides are TGTGCCAGCAGTGAAGGGGGGAGGGAACGGTTCTTT.

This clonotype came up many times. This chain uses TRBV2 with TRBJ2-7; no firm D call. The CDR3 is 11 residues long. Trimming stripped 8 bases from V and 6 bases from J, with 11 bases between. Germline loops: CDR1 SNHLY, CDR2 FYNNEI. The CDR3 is CASGSGAEQYF. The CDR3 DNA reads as TGTGCCAGCGGCAGTGGAGCCGAGCAGTACTTC.

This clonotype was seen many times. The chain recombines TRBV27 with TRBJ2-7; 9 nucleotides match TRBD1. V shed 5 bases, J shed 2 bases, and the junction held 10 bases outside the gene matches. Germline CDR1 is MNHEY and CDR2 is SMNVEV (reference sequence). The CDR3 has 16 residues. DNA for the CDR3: TGTGCCAGCAGTCCCAACAGGGGGCGAGGCCCCTACGAGCAGTACTTC. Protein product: CASSPNRGRGPYEQYF.

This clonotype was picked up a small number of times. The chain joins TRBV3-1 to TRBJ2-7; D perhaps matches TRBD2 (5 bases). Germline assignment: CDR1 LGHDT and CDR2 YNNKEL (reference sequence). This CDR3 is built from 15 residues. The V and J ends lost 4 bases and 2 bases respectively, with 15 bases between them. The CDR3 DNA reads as TGTGCCAGCAGCCCGTTCCTCTCCGGGACCTACGAGCAGTACTTC. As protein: CASSPFLSGTYEQYF.

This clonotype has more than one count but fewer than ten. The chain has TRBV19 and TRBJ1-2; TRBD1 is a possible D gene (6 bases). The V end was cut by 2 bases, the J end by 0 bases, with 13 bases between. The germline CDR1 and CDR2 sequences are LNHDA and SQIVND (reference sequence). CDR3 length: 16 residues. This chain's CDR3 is CASSIPWTAANYGYTF. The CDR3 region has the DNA TGTGCCAGTAGTATACCATGGACAGCCGCTAACTATGGCTACACCTTC.

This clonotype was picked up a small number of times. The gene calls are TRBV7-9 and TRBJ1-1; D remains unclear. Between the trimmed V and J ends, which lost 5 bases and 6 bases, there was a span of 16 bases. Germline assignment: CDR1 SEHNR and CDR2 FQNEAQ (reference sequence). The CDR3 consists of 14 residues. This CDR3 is CASSPLPGGPEAFF. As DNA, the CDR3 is TGTGCCAGCAGCCCGCTTCCGGGAGGGCCTGAAGCTTTCTTT.

The CDR3 sequence is CASSPSFSGTGTLQYF. CDR3 sequence (DNA): TGTGCCAGCAGCCCTTCCTTCTCCGGGACAGGGACGTTGCAGTACTTC. This chain joins TRBV7-8 and TRBJ2-5; 9 bases fit TRBD1. V lost 5 bases, J lost 11 bases, and 18 bases stayed unmatched. Germline V gene data show CDR1 as SGHVS and CDR2 as FQNEAQ. The CDR3 extends over 16 amino acids.

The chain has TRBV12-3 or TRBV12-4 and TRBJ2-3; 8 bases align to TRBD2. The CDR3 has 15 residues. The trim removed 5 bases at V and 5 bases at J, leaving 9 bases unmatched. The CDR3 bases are TGTGCCAGCAGTCTTAGCGGGGAGCAGATAGATACGCAGTATTTT. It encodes CASSLSGEQIDTQYF.

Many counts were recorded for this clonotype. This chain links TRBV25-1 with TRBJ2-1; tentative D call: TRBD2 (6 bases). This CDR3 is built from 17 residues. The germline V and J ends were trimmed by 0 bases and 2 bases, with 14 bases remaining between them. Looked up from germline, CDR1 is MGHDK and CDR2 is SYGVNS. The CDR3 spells CASSEYGAGPPYNEQFF. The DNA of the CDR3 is TGTGCCAGCAGTGAATACGGGGCGGGACCGCCCTACAATGAGCAGTTCTTC.

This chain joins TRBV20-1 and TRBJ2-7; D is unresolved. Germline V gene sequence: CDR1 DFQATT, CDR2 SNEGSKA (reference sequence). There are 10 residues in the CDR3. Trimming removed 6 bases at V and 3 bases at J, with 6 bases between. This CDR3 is CSADVYEQYF. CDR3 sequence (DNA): TGCAGTGCCGACGTCTACGAGCAGTACTTC.